This TCR beta chain derives from a study of shared clonotypes between healthy human individuals. Regarding the study as a whole: Sequencing depth was a factor that was expected to affect clonotype sharing among donors. The study found about 5% of naive CD4 clonotypes shared across a few donors.

At the deep level, the assay was run. TCRdb's table, derived via immunoSEQ multiplex PCR, lists solely in-frame clones and lacks some. The data contain 200,000 to 250,000 clones, 50% to 80% of them singletons. CD45RA-negative memory and CD45RA+ naive subsets were split from the CD4+ cells. Per the germline V gene, CDR1 is SGHRS and CDR2 is YFSETQ. This CDR3 is built from 14 residues. V shed 4 bases and J shed 2 bases, with 12 bases lying between them. About this clone: Its target is not known.

The source of this sequence is a man under 40 in good health. The sequenced sample was memory CD4+ T cells sorted from blood. As for subset: CD45RA-negative fraction. The V gene is TRBV5-1, the J gene TRBJ1-2; a possible D gene is TRBD1 (5 bases). The CDR3 sequence: CASSPDSYNYGYTF. The CDR3 bases are TGCGCCAGCAGCCCTGACAGTTACAACTATGGCTACACCTTC.